The 19 T cell receptor beta chains presented below share a single source sample, sequenced in a study of control samples from healthy donors and cancer patients (dated by TCRdb to about 2020). Receptors were amplified or captured by the immunoSEQ multiplex PCR assay. What TCRdb holds here is the immuneACCESS table cut down to in-frame rearrangements. Part of the clones is not present; checked against another copy, under half of the missing clones reflect an unresolved V gene, and the others are unexplained. The sample has about 130,000 clones on record, around 90% of them singletons. Of the sample, over 2% is held by the ten largest clones. Material: blood. The origin of the receptors is a young man in good health.

The J gene is TRBJ2-2, the V gene TRBV19; perhaps D is TRBD1 or TRBD2 (5 bases each). The CDR3 extends over 16 amino acids. Per the germline V gene, CDR1 is LNHDA and CDR2 is SQIVND (reference sequence). Trimming cost V 7 bases and J 5 bases, with 20 bases left between them. DNA of the CDR3: TGTGCCAGTACCCCCCGGGGCTTCATGGGGACCGGGGAGCTGTTTTTT. The encoded protein is CASTPRGFMGTGELFF.

The chain uses TRBV3-1 (or the pseudogene TRBV3-2) and TRBJ1-2; no firm D call. Germline-derived CDR1 and CDR2 are LGHDT and YNNKEL (reference sequence). V was trimmed by 4 bases and J by 0 bases, leaving 9 bases between them. This CDR3 has 14 residues. In DNA form, the CDR3 reads TGTGCCAGCAGCCTTAACGGTCCTAACTATGGCTACACCTTC. Its protein product is CASSLNGPNYGYTF.

The CDR3 nucleotides read TGTGCCAGCAGTTTAAGGGAGGATCAGCCCCAGCATTTT. Residues: CASSLREDQPQHF. The chain joins TRBV25-1 to TRBJ1-5, with D uncertain. CDR3 length: 13 residues. V was shortened by 5 bases and J by 5 bases, with 10 bases between the two germline ends. Germline loops: CDR1 MGHDK, CDR2 SYGVNS.

The sample holds one count of this clone. This chain connects TRBV25-1 to TRBJ1-5; possibly TRBD1 for D (6 bases). Per the germline V gene, CDR1 is MGHDK and CDR2 is SYGVNS. The CDR3 extends over 16 amino acids. V was trimmed by 6 bases and J by 4 bases, leaving 19 bases between them. The CDR3 DNA reads TGTGCCAGCAGGGCCTCAAACGACAGGTCAAATCAGCCCCAGCATTTT. As protein: CASRASNDRSNQPQHF.

The gene calls are TRBV11-3 and TRBJ2-3; possible D gene TRBD2, 6 bases. Per germline, CDR1 SGHNT and CDR2 YENEEA. V was cut by 1 base and J by 3 bases, with 20 bases left in between. The CDR3 runs 18 residues. This CDR3 reads CASSLVRGFAGRTDTQYF. The CDR3 nucleotides read TGTGCCAGCAGCTTAGTACGGGGGTTTGCGGGAAGAACAGATACGCAGTATTTT.

The rearrangement joins TRBV6-2 or TRBV6-3 to TRBJ1-3; TRBD1 might be the D (6 bases). CDR1 and CDR2 from the germline V gene are MNHEY and SVGEGT. There are 17 residues in the CDR3. With 2 bases removed from V and 0 bases from J, the gap between germline ends came to 14 bases. DNA for the CDR3: TGTGCCAGCAGTTACAGCACCCGGGGGGCCTCTGGAAACACCATATATTTT. It codes for CASSYSTRGASGNTIYF.

The rearrangement links TRBV2 to TRBJ2-1, with 7 bases that match TRBD1. V trimming: 5 bases; J trimming: 7 bases; junction bases outside the gene matches: 8. The V gene's germline CDR1 is SNHLY and CDR2 FYNNEI. The CDR3 consists of 14 residues. The CDR3 sequence is CASSRDSLWNEQFF. In nucleotides, the CDR3 is TGTGCCAGCAGTAGGGACAGTCTCTGGAATGAGCAGTTCTTC.

This clone was found once. This chain uses TRBV7-2 with TRBJ2-1; maybe TRBD2 (5 bases). The germline V gene encodes CDR1 SGHTA and CDR2 FQGNSA. Deletions cut 4 bases from V and 0 bases from J, with 13 bases between. CDR3 length: 16 amino acids. This chain's CDR3 is CASSSNRETSYNEQFF. DNA for the CDR3: TGTGCCAGCAGCTCGAACCGGGAAACCTCCTACAATGAGCAGTTCTTC.

The chain carries TRBV29-1 and TRBJ2-5, with D maybe TRBD2 (5 bases). Germline values: CDR1 SQVTM, CDR2 ANQGSEA. Deletions cut 1 base from V and 4 bases from J, with 22 bases between. This CDR3 is built from 17 residues. CDR3 residues: CSVEVLGRMISLETQYF. As DNA, the CDR3 is TGCAGCGTTGAAGTCCTAGGGAGAATGATAAGTCTAGAGACCCAGTACTTC.

The CDR3 DNA reads TGTGCCAGCAGTTACTCTCCCGCGACAGGGGTCAATCAGCCCCAGCATTTT. It specifies CASSYSPATGVNQPQHF. The chain couples TRBV6-2 or TRBV6-3 to TRBJ1-5; 8 nucleotides match TRBD1. CDR1 is MNHEY and CDR2 is SVGEGT in the germline V gene. J gave up 3 bases and V 0 bases, and 7 bases lay outside the gene matches. The CDR3 runs to 17 residues.

The chain joins TRBV12-3 or TRBV12-4 to TRBJ1-1; D gene unclear. CDR3 size: 12 residues. Deletions cut 3 bases from V and 6 bases from J, with 8 bases between. For the CDR3, the DNA is TGTGCCAGCAGTTTTTGGAGGGCTGAAGCTTTCTTT. Its translation: CASSFWRAEAFF.

The rearrangement joins TRBV30 to TRBJ2-7, with a possible D match to TRBD1 (6 bases). V lost 2 bases and J lost 3, with 14 bases in between. Per the germline V gene, CDR1 is GTSNPN and CDR2 is SVGIG (reference sequence). The CDR3 contains 14 residues. CDR3 coding DNA: TGTGCCTGGAGTCCGGGACAAAAGCACTACGAGCAGTACTTC. This translates into CAWSPGQKHYEQYF.

The chain recombines TRBV18 with TRBJ1-3, with D perhaps TRBD1 (5 bases). The germline V and J ends were trimmed by 3 bases and 0 bases, with 9 bases remaining between them. CDR1 and CDR2 from the germline V gene are KGHSH and LQKENI. The CDR3 extends over 15 amino acids. CDR3 in DNA: TGTGCCAGCTCACCCGGGACCTACTCTGGAAACACCATATATTTT. Its protein product is CASSPGTYSGNTIYF.

Comment on this clone: An end of the junction differs from the germline gene, which may be a read error. The CDR3 DNA reads as TGTGCTAGCAGCGCAGACAGGGGGCCTTACAATGAGCAGTTCTTC. This sequence encodes CASSADRGPYNEQFF. The chain couples TRBV7-7 to TRBJ2-1; 10 nucleotides match TRBD1. The CDR3 totals 15 residues. The germline gives CDR1 SSHAT, CDR2 FNYEAQ (reference sequence).

This clone was detected only once. The CDR3 DNA reads TGTGCCAGCAGAGACAGGGAGAACACTGAAGCTTTCTTT. It yields the protein CASRDRENTEAFF. The rearrangement joins TRBV27 to TRBJ1-1, with 7 bases lining up with TRBD1. Germline CDR1 MNHEY, CDR2 SMNVEV (reference sequence). CDR3 length: 13 amino acids. V gave up 6 bases and J gave up 1 base; unmatched junction bases: 2.

The chain joins TRBV2 to TRBJ2-5, with TRBD1 matching over 11 bases. Germline CDR1 SNHLY, CDR2 FYNNEI. The CDR3 runs to 14 residues. After removal of 5 bases from V and 2 bases from J, the junction contained 1 base not matched to a gene. The CDR3 DNA is TGTGCCAGCAGTCGGGACAGGGGGCAAGAGACCCAGTACTTC. Its translation is CASSRDRGQETQYF.

The chain recombines TRBV18 with TRBJ1-1; D is unclear. V was trimmed by 2 bases and J by 5 bases, leaving 6 bases between them. Germline V lookup: CDR1 KGHSH, CDR2 LQKENI. CDR3 length: 12 amino acids. CDR3 nucleotides: TGTGCCAGCTCACCAATGGGAACTGAAGCTTTCTTT. Protein product: CASSPMGTEAFF.

This chain connects TRBV7-3 to TRBJ2-5, with 11 nucleotides matching TRBD2. The CDR3 consists of 17 residues. J was trimmed by 2 bases and V by 2 bases; bases with no gene match: 7. Per the germline V gene, CDR1 is SGHTA and CDR2 is FQGTGA. As DNA, the CDR3 is TGTGCCAGCAGCTTAGGTAGCGGGAGGGCCTTGCAAGAGACCCAGTACTTC. The encoded protein is CASSLGSGRALQETQYF.

This chain links TRBV4-1 with TRBJ2-5; a weak D match, TRBD1 (6 bases). The germline V and J ends were trimmed by 0 bases and 4 bases, with 12 bases remaining between them. Germline V gene data show CDR1 as MGHRA and CDR2 as YSYEKL. The CDR3 spans 15 residues. CDR3 sequence: CASSQDVRGGETQYF. The CDR3 nucleotides read TGCGCCAGCAGCCAAGATGTCAGGGGTGGAGAGACCCAGTACTTC.